This T cell receptor beta chain derives from a study of cytomegalovirus exposure and HLA in healthy donors (dated 2017 in TCRdb). General notes on the study: According to an earlier analysis of 550 to 700 of the donors, about 179 million T cells yielded 95 million to 140 million unique TCR beta sequences and 276 Gb of sequence data. Around 320 gigabases of sequencing data and roughly 90 million unique TCR sequences were included in an early release covering roughly 600 HLA-typed donors. Of the approximately 370 genotyped donors, roughly 80% were placed in the genetic ancestry cluster associated with self-reported Caucasian donors. The study aimed to test whether cataloging public T cell receptors could reveal signatures of past pathogen exposure. The study used immunosequencing to profile the T cell repertoires of 670 or so subjects and linked those repertoires to cytomegalovirus serostatus. In addition to the first cohort of 666 subjects, a separate validation cohort of 120 different subjects was used. High-throughput TCR immunosequencing, statistical association of individual TCRs with disease status, and machine learning were combined to predict cytomegalovirus infection status. A later analysis re-examined previously published TCR beta repertoires from just over 650 donors and added high-resolution HLA genotyping to investigate patterns of TCR occurrence. The later analysis used no new phenotypic data to find candidate immune exposures, relying instead on TCR beta sequences and their occurrence across donors. To decide whether each TCR beta V gene segment behaved as functional or pseudogenic, an earlier analysis of several hundred of the donors relied on high-throughput TCR beta sequencing. Donor age, sex, ethnicity and CMV serostatus were collected together with the repertoire data. Genome-wide SNP genotypes for about 65% of the 666 donors were used in a later genetic analysis, which treated that subset as a discovery cohort. All discovery cohort repertoires had been generated using a single sequencing platform. Class I and class II HLA loci were covered by the typing at four-digit resolution. The number of typed donors differed by locus: roughly 629-640 for A, B, C, DRB1 and DQB1; 522 for DQA1; around 580 for DPA1; and some 470 for DPB1. Four or five DR-DQ haplotypes were treated as single units for association and clustering because of strong linkage in the cohort. Across some 400 genotyped donors of the cohort, an average of approximately 240,000 unique TCR beta nucleotide sequences per donor were sequenced, and approximately 17% of those sequences were non-productive. What the study reported, not specific to this receptor: While some public TCRs were present in many individuals, most TCR sequences turned up only very rarely across donors. When HLA alleles, especially DR and DQ, strongly co-occurred, attributing TCR associations to individual alleles was difficult. According to a later analysis, parvovirus B19, influenza, CMV and Epstein-Barr virus appeared linked to several top co-occurrence clusters. In a later analysis, most CMV-associated TCR beta chains were found to appear HLA-restricted, with HLA associations seemingly driven largely by CMV exposure. Immune exposure information for the cohort was limited to CMV serostatus. Linkage disequilibrium might explain the correlated functional status among segregating V segments, but an unknown experimental factor could not be ruled out. Sequencing depth was assumed to be roughly uniform across donors in the presence/absence analyses, though that assumption may not hold. The authors suggested that the approach could potentially be extended to other disease states and immunological phenotypes. Specific HLA alleles were associated with 16,951 TCR beta sequences at a false discovery rate of 0.05 in a later analysis. In a later analysis, HLA-associated TCR beta chains showed more clonal expansion and lower generation probabilities than non-associated chains that were equally common. In a later genetic analysis, fewer N-insertions in productive TCRs were reported among donors in an Asian-associated ancestry cluster than the approximately 670-donor mean. An association between a missense DCLRE1C variant and V-gene and J-gene trimming of TCR beta chains was found in a later genetic analysis and replicated in an independent cohort. Cytomegalovirus status was reported to be diagnosed by the classifier with high specificity and sensitivity in both the original and validation cohorts. A cluster of highly shared sequence variants was judged likely to be a technical artifact of the sequencing pipeline. An earlier analysis of approximately 530 of the donors showed that most TCR beta V segments appeared in productive rearrangements either about 87% or about 30% of the time, which broadly matched IMGT annotations. A further reported finding was that TCR beta sequences accurately predicted the HLA-A and HLA-B alleles for most subjects in the first cohort. In a later analysis, TCR association rates were found to vary across HLA loci, with the most associated TCRs seen for DRB1 alleles and the fewest for HLA-C alleles. Over 15 rarely observed V segments, including chromosome 9 orphons, were excluded from the earlier analysis of approximately 600 of the donors because counts were too low. The cohort was sequenced for TCR beta chains only, and without alpha or paired-chain data the features that could be detected were limited. The study listed 164 TCR beta chains as associated with cytomegalovirus. HLA typing was unavailable for some donors at each locus, so association tests used only the typed subset. In vitro tests confirmed that a few of the cytomegalovirus-associated TCR beta chains recognize cytomegalovirus antigens.

The cohort was made up of several hundred healthy bone marrow donors. All cohort members were sampled while nominally healthy, although unrecorded immune exposures were likely present. The donor tested CMV seronegative and was one of the 352 seronegative cohort members. A peripheral blood sample was provided by each donor, and peripheral blood mononuclear cells were used for TCR beta sequencing. Genomic DNA extraction from the blood cell samples was performed with the Qiagen DNeasy Blood Extraction Kit. With regard to this clone: Its cognate antigen has yet to be identified. No base quality values were provided; no much bigger clone lies one nucleotide off.

The method behind the library was the immunoSEQ multiplex PCR assay. The multiplex PCR relied on a mix of 60 forward primers for TCR Vbeta segments and 13 reverse primers for TCR Jbeta segments. The CDR3 region of rearranged TCR beta genes was amplified from genomic DNA with a multiplex PCR assay. On the Illumina HiSeq System, the amplified TCR beta libraries were sequenced as 87-base-pair reads. The original methods were these. Across the 700 or so repertoires, a later analysis counted 78 million or so unique TCR beta chains, some 11 million of which were shared by at least two donors. Raw reads were error-corrected and collapsed into unique sequences by a nearest-neighbor algorithm in which closely related sequences were merged to remove PCR and sequencing errors. V, D and J gene segments were assigned by aligning CDR3 sequences to IMGT reference sequences. For a sequence to be retained, at least a six-nucleotide match to both a V gene segment and a J gene segment was required. Rearrangements were classified as productive when the CDR3 lacked stop codons and remained in frame with V and J, and all other rearrangements were classified as non-productive. CDR3 was defined by IMGT convention, running from the second conserved V-encoded cysteine to the conserved J-encoded phenylalanine. Sequences without an unambiguous match to a single V gene segment were excluded from the earlier analysis of about 630 of the donors. In an earlier analysis of about 590 of the donors, a V segment was called functional when productive rearrangements were above 56.7%, and segregating when the standard deviation between donors exceeded 5%. A statistical classification framework was developed to diagnose cytomegalovirus status using the catalog of TCR beta chain sequences. A later analysis assigned V and J genes by comparing TCR nucleotide sequences with IMGT/GENE-DB human TR gene sequences. A later analysis assigned CDR3 sequences and most-parsimonious VDJ recombination scenarios with the TCRdist pipeline. In a later analysis, every TCR beta chain was defined by the combination of its CDR3 amino acid sequence and its V-gene family, and reads without a unique V-gene family were dropped. As a way to deal with suspected cross-contamination and a sequencing artifact, a later analysis dropped nearly 600 nucleotide sequences that were highly shared and had low generation probability. A later analysis calculated a clonal expansion index for each public chain from normalized within-repertoire ranks of inferred template counts. In a later analysis, generation probabilities were computed using a VDJ recombination model fitted to out-of-frame rearrangements, and the results were checked against IGoR. In a later analysis, hypergeometric tests were used to score TCR-TCR, TCR-HLA and TCR-CMV co-occurrence, with a repertoire-size bias correction applied to TCR pairs. A later analysis estimated false discovery rates by permuting HLA or CMV assignments 20 times. In a later analysis, co-occurring TCRs were grouped using DBSCAN, and TCRdist sequence similarity was added for clustering within HLA-allele-positive subsets. Repertoires with fewer than 30,000 or more than 120,000 public chains, plus five repertoires with anomalous nucleotide sharing, were excluded from co-occurrence clustering. Held by TCRdb, this immuneACCESS table contains in-frame sequences only and omits some clones. Under half of the omission traces to an unresolved V gene where checked; the cause of the rest is unknown. V and J calls and clone size come straight from that table; D and trimming were deduced from the DNA. In all, the sample holds more than 150,000 clones, and 76% of those were seen once. Jointly, the top ten make up about 1.5% of the sample.

Sample: PBMCs. The source is a young man in good health and CMV-seronegative.

The bases read TGTGCCAGCACCCTTGGGATGGGGGCGTATGGCTACACCTTC. It specifies CASTLGMGAYGYTF. The sequence joins TRBV5-6 to TRBJ1-2, and the D gene may be TRBD1, 6 bases matching. From the germline V gene, CDR1 is SGHDT and CDR2 is YYEEEE. The CDR3 runs 14 amino acids, cysteine and phenylalanine included. Left in the record is the CDR3 DNA by itself, 42 bases read in frame from the first base. Relative to germline, V is 6 bases shorter and J is 5 bases shorter, with 17 bases between their ends.